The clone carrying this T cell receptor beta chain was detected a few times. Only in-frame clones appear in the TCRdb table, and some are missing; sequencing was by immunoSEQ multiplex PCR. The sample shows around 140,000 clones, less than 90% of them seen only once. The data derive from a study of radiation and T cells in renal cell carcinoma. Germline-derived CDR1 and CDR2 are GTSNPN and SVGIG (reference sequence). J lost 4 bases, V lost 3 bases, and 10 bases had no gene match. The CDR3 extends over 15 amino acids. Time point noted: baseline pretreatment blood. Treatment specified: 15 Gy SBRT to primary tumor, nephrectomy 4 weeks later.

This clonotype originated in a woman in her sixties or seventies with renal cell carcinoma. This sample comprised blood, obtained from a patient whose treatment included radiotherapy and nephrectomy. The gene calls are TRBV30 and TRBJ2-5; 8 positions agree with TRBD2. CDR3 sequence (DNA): TGTGCCTGGAGGAGGACCGGGACTAGTTCAGAGACCCAGTACTTC. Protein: CAWRRTGTSSETQYF.